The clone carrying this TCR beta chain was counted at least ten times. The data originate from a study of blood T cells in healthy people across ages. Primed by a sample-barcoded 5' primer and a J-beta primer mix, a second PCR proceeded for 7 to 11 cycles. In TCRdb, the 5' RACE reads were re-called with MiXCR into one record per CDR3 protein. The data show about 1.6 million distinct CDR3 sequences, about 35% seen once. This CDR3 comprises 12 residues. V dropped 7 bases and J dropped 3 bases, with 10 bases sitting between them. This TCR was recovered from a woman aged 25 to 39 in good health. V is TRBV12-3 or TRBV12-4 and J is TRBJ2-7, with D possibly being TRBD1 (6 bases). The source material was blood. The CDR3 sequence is CASTLGHYEQYF. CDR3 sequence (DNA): TGTGCCAGCACCCTGGGACACTACGAGCAGTACTTC.